Given below is one TCR beta chain in context. This clonotype was recorded a few times. Its specific antigen is unknown. Base qualities are not provided; no much larger clone lies one nucleotide away. Libraries were built with multiplex PCR. Sequencing took place on an Illumina HiSeq 4000. To build TCR beta libraries, CDR3 regions were amplified by Arm-PCR using iRepertoire HTBI primers. Gel purification was performed on PCR products prior to sequencing. In the original analysis: Gene usage analysis of CDR3 amino acid clonotypes relied on the 60 to 65 TRBV and 15 or so TRBJ segments identified across samples. COPE and FqMerger were used to merge the filtered high-quality paired reads into contigs. Contigs were aligned with BLAST to IMGT TRBV, TRBD and TRBJ reference genes, and CDR3 was defined per IMGT. Any clonotype with a frequency above 0.1% was counted as a highly expanded clone. Shannon entropy served as the measure of repertoire diversity, while the Gini coefficient captured V-J evenness. Clonotypes shared by more than one individual were considered public. TCRdb took the public reads, trimmed them with fastp at Q25, ran MiXCR for clone calling and kept in-frame beta chains. All rows with the same CDR3 protein become a single entry with the most common DNA and genes. The V and J calls come from TCRdb's annotation, not from the publication. The sample yields fewer than 400,000 distinct CDR3 sequences; around 19% were counted once. Less than 35% of the sample comes from the top ten.

The data are from a study of regulatory T cells in long-lasting Graves disease (dated by TCRdb to the early 2020s). As for the study more broadly: Persistent Graves' disease meant more than 5 years of antithyroid drug treatment with TSH receptor autoantibodies that stayed positive. The study took place in China and was registered as a clinical trial. Patients with persistent Graves' disease were compared with patients with newly diagnosed Graves' disease using TCR sequencing and RNA sequencing of peripheral blood. In the clinical cohort, patients with persistent Graves' disease had used antithyroid drugs for an average of about 10.3 years. A total of roughly 35 samples underwent TCR sequencing: about 13 from persistent and 20 from newly diagnosed Graves' disease patients.

The CDR3, from cysteine to phenylalanine, totals 13 residues. The only DNA kept is the CDR3, 39 bases in frame from the first base. Relative to germline, V is 2 bases shorter and J is 2 bases shorter, with 7 bases between their ends. From the germline V gene, CDR1 is SGHRS and CDR2 is YFSETQ. The meaning of the sample's time point label: persistent/refractory GD, antithyroid drugs over 5 years with positive TRAb. For both TCR sequencing and RNA sequencing, RNA was extracted from PBMCs in TRIzol. The diagnosis of Graves' disease followed American Thyroid Association guidelines. Patients for the study were recruited at an endocrinology department in Xi'an, China. From each patient, about 8.9 milliliters of peripheral blood was collected into an EDTA anticoagulant tube. Ficoll Paque Plus density gradient separation was used to isolate PBMCs, and no further T cell sorting was performed. RNA quality was checked with an Agilent 2100 Bioanalyzer and agarose gel, and concentration with a NanoDrop 2000.

The paper as a whole reports these results and caveats: The authors acknowledged the small sample size as a limitation that may reduce accuracy. TRBV28, TRBJ1-2 and TRBJ2-5 were preferentially used in persistent disease, while TRBV20-1 and TRBJ2-1 were favored in newly diagnosed disease. Compared with newly diagnosed patients, patients with persistent Graves' disease had lower TCR Shannon entropy and fewer highly expanded clones, which suggests clonal expansion. Persistent patients shared more public clonotypes among themselves (around 3,000) than newly diagnosed patients did (over 900). Peripheral blood alone was examined, since thyroid tissue, which constituted the primary lesion, could not be accessed. Sequencing and analysis were restricted to the TCR beta chain.

The TCR was taken from a female donor with Graves disease. This sample comprised peripheral blood mononuclear cells (PBMCs), obtained when the disease was refractory, from a patient treated with antithyroid drugs. The chain employs TRBV5-1 and TRBJ1-2, with the D gene not clear enough to name. The CDR3 sequence is CASSFETNYGYTF. The base sequence is TGCGCCAGCAGCTTTGAGACCAACTATGGCTACACCTTC.